The T cell receptor (beta chain) under discussion was sequenced for a study of cytomegalovirus exposure and HLA in healthy donors. Study context: The Caucasian-associated ancestry cluster contained more than 75% of the approximately 430 genotyped donors.

Use of 60 Vbeta and 13 Jbeta primers characterized the PCR. Per the original data handling: Later reanalysis found around 84 million unique TCR beta chains, some 10 million of them shared. The method was immunoSEQ multiplex PCR; TCRdb's version includes in-frame clones alone and lacks a portion of them. The DNA gave D and trimming, while V, J and clone size come from that table. The sample consists of under 200,000 clones, roughly nine tenths of them appearing once. Comment on this clone: The antigen remains undetermined.

The study, taken as a whole, reports: As was reported, the HLA-A and HLA-B alleles of most subjects were accurately predicted from TCR beta sequences. The study put 150 or so TCR beta chains on its list as cytomegalovirus-associated.

This sequence originates from a boy younger than 10 in good health and CMV-seronegative. The sample comprised PBMCs.

The CDR3 region is CASVRQGESYNEQFF. CDR3 DNA: TGTGCCAGCGTAAGACAGGGGGAATCCTACAATGAGCAGTTCTTC. The chain recombines TRBV6-1 with TRBJ2-1; TRBD1 aligns across 9 bases. The CDR3 spans 15 residues. Germline-derived CDR1 and CDR2 are MNHNS and SASEGT. After removal of 8 bases from V and 1 base from J, the junction contained 6 bases not matched to a gene.